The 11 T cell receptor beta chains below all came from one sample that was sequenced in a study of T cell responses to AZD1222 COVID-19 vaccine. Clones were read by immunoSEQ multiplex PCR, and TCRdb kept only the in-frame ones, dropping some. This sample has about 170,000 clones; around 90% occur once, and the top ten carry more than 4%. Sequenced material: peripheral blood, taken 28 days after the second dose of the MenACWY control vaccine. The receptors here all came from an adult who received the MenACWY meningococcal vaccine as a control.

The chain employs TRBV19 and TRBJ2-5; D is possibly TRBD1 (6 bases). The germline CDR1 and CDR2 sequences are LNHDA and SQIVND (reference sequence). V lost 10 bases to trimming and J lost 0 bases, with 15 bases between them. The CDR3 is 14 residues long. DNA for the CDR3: TGTGCCACCACTTCACAGGGAGACCAAGAGACCCAGTACTTC. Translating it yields CATTSQGDQETQYF.

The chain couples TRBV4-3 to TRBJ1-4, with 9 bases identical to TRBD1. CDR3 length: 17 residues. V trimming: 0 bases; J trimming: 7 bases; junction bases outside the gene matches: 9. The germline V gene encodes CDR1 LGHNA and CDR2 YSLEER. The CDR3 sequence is CASSQDPGQGLGEKLFF. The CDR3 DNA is TGCGCCAGCAGCCAAGATCCAGGACAGGGGCTAGGTGAAAAACTGTTTTTT.

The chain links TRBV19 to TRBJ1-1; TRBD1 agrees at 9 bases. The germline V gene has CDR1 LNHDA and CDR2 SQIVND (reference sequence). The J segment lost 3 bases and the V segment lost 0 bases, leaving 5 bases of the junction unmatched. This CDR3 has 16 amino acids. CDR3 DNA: TGTGCCAGTAGTATAGACCCGGGACAGGGTTACACTGAAGCTTTCTTT. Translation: CASSIDPGQGYTEAFF.

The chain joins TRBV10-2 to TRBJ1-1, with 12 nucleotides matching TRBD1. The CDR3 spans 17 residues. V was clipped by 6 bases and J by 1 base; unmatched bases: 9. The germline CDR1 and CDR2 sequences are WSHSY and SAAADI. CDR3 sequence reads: CASRGRDRGRKNTEAFF. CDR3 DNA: TGCGCCAGCAGGGGCCGGGACAGGGGGCGGAAGAACACTGAAGCTTTCTTT.

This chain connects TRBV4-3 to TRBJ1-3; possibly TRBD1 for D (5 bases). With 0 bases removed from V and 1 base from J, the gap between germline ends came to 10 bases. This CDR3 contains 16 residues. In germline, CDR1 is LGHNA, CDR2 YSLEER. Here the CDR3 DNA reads TGCGCCAGCAGCCAAGAAGCAGGGTGGTCTGGAAACACCATATATTTT. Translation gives CASSQEAGWSGNTIYF.

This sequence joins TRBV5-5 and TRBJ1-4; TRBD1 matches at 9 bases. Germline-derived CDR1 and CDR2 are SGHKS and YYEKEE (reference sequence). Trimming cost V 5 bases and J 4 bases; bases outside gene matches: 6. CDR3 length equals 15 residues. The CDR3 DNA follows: TGTGCCAGCAGTCAACCGGGACAGGGTAATGAAAAACTGTTTTTT. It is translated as CASSQPGQGNEKLFF.

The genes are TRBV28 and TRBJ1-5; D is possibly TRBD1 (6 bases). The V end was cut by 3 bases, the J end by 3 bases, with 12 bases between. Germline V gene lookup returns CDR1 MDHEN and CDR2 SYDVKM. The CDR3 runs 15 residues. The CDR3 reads CASSFRDTNNQPQHF. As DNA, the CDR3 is TGTGCCAGCAGTTTCCGGGACACGAACAATCAGCCCCAGCATTTT.

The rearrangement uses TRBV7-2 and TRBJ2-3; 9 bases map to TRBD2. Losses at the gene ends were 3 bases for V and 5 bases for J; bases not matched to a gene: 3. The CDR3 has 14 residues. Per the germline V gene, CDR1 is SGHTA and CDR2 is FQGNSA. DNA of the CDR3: TGTGCCAGCAGCTTTCTAGCGGGGTTAGATACGCAGTATTTT. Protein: CASSFLAGLDTQYF.

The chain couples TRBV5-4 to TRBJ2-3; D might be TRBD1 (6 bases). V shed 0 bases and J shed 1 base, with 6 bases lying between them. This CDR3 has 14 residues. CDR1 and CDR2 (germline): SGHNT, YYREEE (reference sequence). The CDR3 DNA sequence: TGTGCCAGCAGCTTGGACAGGGGCACAGATACGCAGTATTTT. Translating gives CASSLDRGTDTQYF.

The CDR3 is CASRGGGDEQYF. The CDR3 bases are TGTGCCAGTAGAGGGGGAGGCGACGAGCAGTACTTC. The genes are TRBV19 and TRBJ2-7, with D perhaps being TRBD1 or TRBD2 (6 bases each). Germline CDR1 reads LNHDA; CDR2 reads SQIVND (reference sequence). V lost 6 bases and J lost 5, with 11 bases in between. CDR3 length: 12 amino acids.

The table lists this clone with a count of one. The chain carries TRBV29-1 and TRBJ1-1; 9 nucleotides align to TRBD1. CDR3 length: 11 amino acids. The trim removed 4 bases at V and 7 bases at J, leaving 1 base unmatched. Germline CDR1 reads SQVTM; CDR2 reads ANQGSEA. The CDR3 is CSVGQGGEAFF. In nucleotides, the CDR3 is TGCAGCGTTGGACAGGGGGGTGAAGCTTTCTTT. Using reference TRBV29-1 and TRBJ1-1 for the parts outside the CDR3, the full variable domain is SAVISQKPSRDICQRGTSLTIQCQVDSQVTMMFWYRQQPGQSLTLIATANQGSEATYESGFVIDKFPISRPNLTFSTLTVSNMSPEDSSIYLCSVGQGGEAFFGQGTRLTVV.